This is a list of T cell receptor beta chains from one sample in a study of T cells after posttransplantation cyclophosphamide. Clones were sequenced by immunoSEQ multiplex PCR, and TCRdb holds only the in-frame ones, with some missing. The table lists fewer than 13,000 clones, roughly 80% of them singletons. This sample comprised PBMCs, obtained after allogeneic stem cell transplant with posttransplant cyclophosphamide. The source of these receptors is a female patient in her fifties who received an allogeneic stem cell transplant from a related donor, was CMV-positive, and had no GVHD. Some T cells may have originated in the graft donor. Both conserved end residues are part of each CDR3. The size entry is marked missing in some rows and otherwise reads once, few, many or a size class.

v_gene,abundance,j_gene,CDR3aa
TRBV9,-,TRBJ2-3,CASSASQTAGTQYF
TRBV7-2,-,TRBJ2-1,CASSLQSGGWTSGGSEQFF
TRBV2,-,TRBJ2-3,CASSHGLADSTDTQYF
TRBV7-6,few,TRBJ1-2,CASSSSNDRASGYTF
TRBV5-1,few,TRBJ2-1,CASSLVQGRDEQFF
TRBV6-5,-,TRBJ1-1,CASSKSGLGTEAFF
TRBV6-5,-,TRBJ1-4,CASSTQRAAGLFF
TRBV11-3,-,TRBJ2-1,CASSLGRGAHNEQFF
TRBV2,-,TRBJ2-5,CASSENRASGQETQYF
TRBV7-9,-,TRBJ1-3,CASSLAEDIIYF
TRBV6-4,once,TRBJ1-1,CGNGLTDSGRANTEAFF
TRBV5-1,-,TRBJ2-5,CASSRQARGGGETQYF
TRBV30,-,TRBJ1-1,CAWRTRQPGGTEAFF
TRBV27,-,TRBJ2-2,CASSLSIRGVGELFF
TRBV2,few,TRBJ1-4,CASRADRGGLNEKLFF
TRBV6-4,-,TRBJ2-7,CARRDRAGEQYF
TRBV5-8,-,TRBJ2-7,CASSLGQGAFSYEQYF
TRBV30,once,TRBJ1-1,CAWRDFGTEAFF
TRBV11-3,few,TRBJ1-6,CASSLDGQANSPLHF
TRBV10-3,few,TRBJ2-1,CAISDRGAYNEQFF
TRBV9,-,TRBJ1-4,CASSVRATNEKLFF
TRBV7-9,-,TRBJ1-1,CASSTTGDLYSFF
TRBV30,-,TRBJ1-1,CAWSDYTEAFF
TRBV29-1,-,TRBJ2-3,CSAWPGLGTDTQYF
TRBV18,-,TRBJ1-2,CASSPQKTGEGYTF
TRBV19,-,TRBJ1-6,CASSILSVADSPLHF